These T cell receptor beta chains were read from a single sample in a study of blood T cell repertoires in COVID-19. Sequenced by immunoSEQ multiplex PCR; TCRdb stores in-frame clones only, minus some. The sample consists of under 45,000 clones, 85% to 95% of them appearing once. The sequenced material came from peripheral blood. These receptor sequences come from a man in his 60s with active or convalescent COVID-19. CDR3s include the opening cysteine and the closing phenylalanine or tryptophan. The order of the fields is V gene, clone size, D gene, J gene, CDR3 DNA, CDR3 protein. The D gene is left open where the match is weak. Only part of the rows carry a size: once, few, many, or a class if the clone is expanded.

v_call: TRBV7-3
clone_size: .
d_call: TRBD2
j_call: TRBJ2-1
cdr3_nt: TGTGCCAGCAGCTTAAGAGGGAGGGAATCCTACAATGAGCAGTTCTTC
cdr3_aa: CASSLRGRESYNEQFF

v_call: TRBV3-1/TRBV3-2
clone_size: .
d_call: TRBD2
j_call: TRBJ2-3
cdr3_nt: TGTGCCAGCAGCCAAGGTCTAGCGGGGGGCACAGATACGCAGTATTTT
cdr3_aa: CASSQGLAGGTDTQYF

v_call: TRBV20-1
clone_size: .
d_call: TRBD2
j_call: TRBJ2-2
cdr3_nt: TGCAGTGCTAGTGTTCCGGGAGGAGCCGGGGAGCTGTTTTTT
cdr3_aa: CSASVPGGAGELFF

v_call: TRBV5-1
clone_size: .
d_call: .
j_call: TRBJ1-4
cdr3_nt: TGCGCCAGCTGCAACGACTCGAAAAAACTGTTTTTT
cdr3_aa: CASCNDSKKLFF

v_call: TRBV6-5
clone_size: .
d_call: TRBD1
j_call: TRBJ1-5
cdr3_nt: TGTGCCAGCAGCCGACAGGGGCCCACTTATCAGCCCCAGCATTTT
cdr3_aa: CASSRQGPTYQPQHF

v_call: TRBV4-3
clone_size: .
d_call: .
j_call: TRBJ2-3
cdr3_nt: TGCGCCAGCAGCCAAGGGTTTGCGGAGGGCAAGAAATCAGATACGCAGTATTTT
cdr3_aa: CASSQGFAEGKKSDTQYF

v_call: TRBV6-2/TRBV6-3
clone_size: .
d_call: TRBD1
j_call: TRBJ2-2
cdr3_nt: TGTGCCAGCAGTTACATCCGGACAGGGGCGCCCACCGGGGAGCTGTTTTTT
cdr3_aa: CASSYIRTGAPTGELFF

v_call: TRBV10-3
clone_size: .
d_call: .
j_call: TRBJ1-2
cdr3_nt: TGTGCCATCAGTGAGGCCCCGGGGGGCTATGGCTACACCTTC
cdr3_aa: CAISEAPGGYGYTF

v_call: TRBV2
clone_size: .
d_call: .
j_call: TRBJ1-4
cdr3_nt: TGTGCCAGCAGTGTCCCCCCGGGGGGAACTAATGAAAAACTGTTTTTT
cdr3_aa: CASSVPPGGTNEKLFF

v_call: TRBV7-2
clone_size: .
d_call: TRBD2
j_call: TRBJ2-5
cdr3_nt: TGTGCCAGCAGCTTAGCGGGGGGAGGGGAAGAGACCCAGTACTTC
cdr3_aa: CASSLAGGGEETQYF

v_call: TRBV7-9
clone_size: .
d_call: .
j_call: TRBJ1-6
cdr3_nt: TGTGCCAGCAGCTTAAGGAAGGCAGCGAATAATTCACCCCTCCACTTT
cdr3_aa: CASSLRKAANNSPLHF

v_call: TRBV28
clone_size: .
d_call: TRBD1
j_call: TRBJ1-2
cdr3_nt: TGTGCCAGCAGTTCGGGACAGGGTGCCAACTATGGCTACACCTTC
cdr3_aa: CASSSGQGANYGYTF

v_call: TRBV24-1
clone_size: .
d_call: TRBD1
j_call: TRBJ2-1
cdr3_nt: TGTGCCACCAGTGATTCGCGACAGGGAAACAATGAGCAGTTCTTC
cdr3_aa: CATSDSRQGNNEQFF

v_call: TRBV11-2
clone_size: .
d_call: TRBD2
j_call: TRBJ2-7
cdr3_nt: TGTGCCAGCAGCTCCGGACTAGCGGGGAGGTACGAGCAGTACTTC
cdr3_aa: CASSSGLAGRYEQYF

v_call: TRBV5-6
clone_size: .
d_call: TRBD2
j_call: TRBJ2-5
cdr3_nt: TGTGCCAGCAGCTTGGGTGGTCTAGCGGGAGGTCGAGAGACCCAGTACTTC
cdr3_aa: CASSLGGLAGGRETQYF

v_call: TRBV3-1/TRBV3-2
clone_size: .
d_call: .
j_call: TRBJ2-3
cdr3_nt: TGTGCCAGCAGCCAAGATTGGCAGGGAAGCACAGATACGCAGTATTTT
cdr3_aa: CASSQDWQGSTDTQYF

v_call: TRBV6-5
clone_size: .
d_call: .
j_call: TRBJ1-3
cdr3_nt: TGTGCCAGCAGTTGGGACATCGCTGGAAACACCATATATTTT
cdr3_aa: CASSWDIAGNTIYF

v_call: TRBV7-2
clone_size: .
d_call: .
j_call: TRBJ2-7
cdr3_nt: TGTGCCAGCAGCTTAGCGTGGACTTTGACCTACGAGCAGTACTTC
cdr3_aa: CASSLAWTLTYEQYF

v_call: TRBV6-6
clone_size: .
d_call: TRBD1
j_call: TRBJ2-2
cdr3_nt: TGTGCCAGCAGTTTCTCCGGGACAGACAACACCGGGGAACTGTTTTTT
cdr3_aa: CASSFSGTDNTGELFF

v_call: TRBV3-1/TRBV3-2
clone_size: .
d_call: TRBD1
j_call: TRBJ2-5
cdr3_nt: TGTGCCAGCAGCCAGGGACAGGGCAGGGAGACCCAGTACTTC
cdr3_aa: CASSQGQGRETQYF

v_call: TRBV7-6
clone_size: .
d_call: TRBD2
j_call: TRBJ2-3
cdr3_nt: TGTGCCAGCAGCTTGGGACTAGCGGGGCACGATCGCACAGATACGCAGTATTTT
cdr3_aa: CASSLGLAGHDRTDTQYF

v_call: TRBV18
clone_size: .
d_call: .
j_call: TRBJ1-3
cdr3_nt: TGTGCCAGCTCACCACCGGAAGGCAGGGGAAACACCATATATTTT
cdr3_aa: CASSPPEGRGNTIYF

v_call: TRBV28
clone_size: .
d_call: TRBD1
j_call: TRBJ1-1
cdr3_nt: TGTGCCAGCAGTTCAGGACAGGGCGGAGCTTTCTTT
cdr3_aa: CASSSGQGGAFF

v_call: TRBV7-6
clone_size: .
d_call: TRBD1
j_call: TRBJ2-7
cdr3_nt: TGTGCCAGCAGCCTTCCCGGGACAGGCCCCTACGAGCAGTACTTC
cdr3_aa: CASSLPGTGPYEQYF

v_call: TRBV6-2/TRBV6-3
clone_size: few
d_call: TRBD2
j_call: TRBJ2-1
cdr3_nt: TGTGCCAGCAGCGGATCCGGGACTAGCGGCAATGAGCAGTTCTTC
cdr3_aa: CASSGSGTSGNEQFF

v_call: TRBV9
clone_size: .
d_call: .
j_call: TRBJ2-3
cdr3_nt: TGTGCCAGCAGCGTAGGCGGGTCCCGCGGGGATACGCAGTATTTT
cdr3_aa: CASSVGGSRGDTQYF

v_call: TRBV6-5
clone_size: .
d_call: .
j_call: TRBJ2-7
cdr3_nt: TGTGCCAGTACCGGGACTGCCGAATACGAGCAGTACTTC
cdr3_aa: CASTGTAEYEQYF

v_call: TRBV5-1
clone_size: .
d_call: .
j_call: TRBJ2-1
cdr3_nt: TGCGCCAGCAGCCGCGTTATGTTGCGAGGGGGACGTCGTAATGAGCAGTTCTTC
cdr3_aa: CASSRVMLRGGRRNEQFF

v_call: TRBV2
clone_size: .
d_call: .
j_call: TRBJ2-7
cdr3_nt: TGTGCCAGCCCGAGGTGGCCCTGCAAAAACTTC
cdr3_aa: CASPRWPCKNF

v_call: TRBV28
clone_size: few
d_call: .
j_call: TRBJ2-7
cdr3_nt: TGTGCCAGCACCGACATATACTACGAGCAGTACTTC
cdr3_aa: CASTDIYYEQYF

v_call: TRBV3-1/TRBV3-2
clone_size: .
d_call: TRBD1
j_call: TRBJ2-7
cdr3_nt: TGTGCCAGCAGCCAGACAGGGGGCGACGAGCAGTACTTC
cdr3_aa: CASSQTGGDEQYF

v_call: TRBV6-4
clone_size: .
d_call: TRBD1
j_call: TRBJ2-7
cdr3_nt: TGTGCCAGCAGAGACAGGGGAAGGGGCCCTCTAATGGAGCACGAGCAGTACTTC
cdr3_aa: CASRDRGRGPLMEHEQYF

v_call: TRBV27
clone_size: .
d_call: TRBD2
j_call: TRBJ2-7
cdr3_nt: TGTGCCAGCAGTTTACAGGCCGGTCGTCTAGCGGGGGGGTTTCCCTACGAGCAGTACTTC
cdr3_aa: CASSLQAGRLAGGFPYEQYF

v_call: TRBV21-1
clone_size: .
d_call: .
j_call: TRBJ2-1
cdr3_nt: TGTGCCAGCACCCAGTTGGCGGGGAATGAGCAGTTCTTC
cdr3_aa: CASTQLAGNEQFF

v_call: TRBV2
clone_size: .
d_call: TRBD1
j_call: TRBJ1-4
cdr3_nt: TGTGCCAGCTCCGGGACAGGCCCGCCTGAAAAACTGTTTTTT
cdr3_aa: CASSGTGPPEKLFF

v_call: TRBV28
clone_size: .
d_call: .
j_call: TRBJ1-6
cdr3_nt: TGTGCCAGCAGGAAACAGGTTGTTTCACCCCTCCACTTT
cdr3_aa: CASRKQVVSPLHF

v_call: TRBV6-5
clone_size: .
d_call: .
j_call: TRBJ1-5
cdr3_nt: TGTGCCAGCAGCAGGGGAATGAGCAATCAGCCCCAGCATTTT
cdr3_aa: CASSRGMSNQPQHF

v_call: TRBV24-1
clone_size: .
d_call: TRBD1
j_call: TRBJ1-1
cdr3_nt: TGTGCCACCAGTGATCCGGGACAGGGTAGCACTGAAGCTTTCTTT
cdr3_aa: CATSDPGQGSTEAFF

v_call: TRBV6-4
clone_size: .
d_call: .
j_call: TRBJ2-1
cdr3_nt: TGTGCCAGCAGTGACTCGATTGTGAGCTCCTACAATGAGCAGTTCTTC
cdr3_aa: CASSDSIVSSYNEQFF

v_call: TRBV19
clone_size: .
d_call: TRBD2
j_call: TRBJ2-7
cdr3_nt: TGTGCCAGTAGTTTCGGGACTAGCGGAACACTCTACGAGCAGTACTTC
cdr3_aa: CASSFGTSGTLYEQYF

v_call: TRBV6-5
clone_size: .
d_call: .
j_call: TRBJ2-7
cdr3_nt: TGTGCCAGCAGACGGGACATTCTCTCCTACGAGCAGTACTTC
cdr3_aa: CASRRDILSYEQYF

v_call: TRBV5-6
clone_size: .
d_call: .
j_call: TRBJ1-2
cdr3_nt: TGTGCCAGCCAGTGGAGGGGCAACTATGGCTACACCTTC
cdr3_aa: CASQWRGNYGYTF